A selection of T cell receptor beta chains follows, all from one sample in a study of blood T cell repertoires in COVID-19. Generated by immunoSEQ multiplex PCR, the TCRdb table keeps only in-frame clones and is missing some. The top ten hold about 7% of the sample, which has under 400,000 clones, roughly 90% seen once. Sequencing was performed on peripheral blood. These receptor sequences come from a young man with active or convalescent COVID-19. Each CDR3 is given with its conserved first and last residue. Fields, in order: J gene, CDR3 length, clone size, D gene, V gene, CDR3 protein, CDR3 DNA. A D gene is named only where the DNA matches it firmly. Size is omitted from some rows. Given values are once, few, many or a class for expanded clones.

J gene: TRBJ1-6; CDR3 length: 15; clone size: -; D gene: TRBD1; V gene: TRBV2; CDR3 protein: CASRPKGQFNSPLHF; CDR3 DNA: TGTGCCAGCAGACCCAAGGGACAGTTTAATTCACCCCTCCACTTT
J gene: TRBJ1-5; CDR3 length: 14; clone size: -; D gene: TRBD1; V gene: TRBV4-2; CDR3 protein: CASSRTGNNQPQHF; CDR3 DNA: TGTGCCAGCAGCCGGACAGGTAACAATCAGCCCCAGCATTTT
J gene: TRBJ2-3; CDR3 length: 15; clone size: -; D gene: -; V gene: TRBV27; CDR3 protein: CASNPAWASTDTQYF; CDR3 DNA: TGTGCCAGCAACCCCGCGTGGGCTAGCACAGATACGCAGTATTTT
J gene: TRBJ1-1; CDR3 length: 16; clone size: -; D gene: -; V gene: TRBV14; CDR3 protein: CASSQRTGTSNTEAFF; CDR3 DNA: TGTGCCAGCAGCCAGAGAACCGGGACAAGTAACACTGAAGCTTTCTTT
J gene: TRBJ1-1; CDR3 length: 14; clone size: -; D gene: -; V gene: TRBV3-1/TRBV3-2; CDR3 protein: CASSQEGGNAEAFF; CDR3 DNA: TGTGCCAGCAGCCAAGAGGGAGGGAACGCTGAAGCTTTCTTT
J gene: TRBJ1-2; CDR3 length: 15; clone size: -; D gene: TRBD1; V gene: TRBV11-2; CDR3 protein: CASSLDGTDRYGYTF; CDR3 DNA: TGTGCCAGCAGCTTAGATGGGACAGACCGATATGGCTACACCTTC
J gene: TRBJ2-1; CDR3 length: 14; clone size: -; D gene: TRBD1; V gene: TRBV28; CDR3 protein: CASRGAGGRNEQFF; CDR3 DNA: TGTGCCAGCAGGGGGGCAGGGGGCAGAAATGAGCAGTTCTTC
J gene: TRBJ1-5; CDR3 length: 14; clone size: -; D gene: TRBD1; V gene: TRBV27; CDR3 protein: CASGGQGGNQPQHF; CDR3 DNA: TGTGCCAGCGGGGGACAGGGCGGAAATCAGCCCCAGCATTTT
J gene: TRBJ2-5; CDR3 length: 15; clone size: -; D gene: -; V gene: TRBV4-1; CDR3 protein: CASSQPGVGRQTQYF; CDR3 DNA: TGCGCCAGCAGCCAACCGGGGGTAGGCCGGCAGACCCAGTACTTC
J gene: TRBJ2-1; CDR3 length: 14; clone size: -; D gene: TRBD1; V gene: TRBV5-4; CDR3 protein: CASSLGQGAGEQFF; CDR3 DNA: TGTGCCAGCAGCTTAGGACAGGGGGCGGGGGAGCAGTTCTTC
J gene: TRBJ2-3; CDR3 length: 16; clone size: -; D gene: TRBD2; V gene: TRBV9; CDR3 protein: CASSVGQRGDTDTQYF; CDR3 DNA: TGTGCCAGCAGCGTAGGTCAGCGGGGGGACACAGATACGCAGTATTTT
J gene: TRBJ2-7; CDR3 length: 15; clone size: -; D gene: -; V gene: TRBV18; CDR3 protein: CASSPPVAGLGEQYF; CDR3 DNA: TGTGCCAGCTCACCACCGGTTGCGGGGTTGGGGGAGCAGTACTTC
J gene: TRBJ1-5; CDR3 length: 11; clone size: -; D gene: -; V gene: TRBV2; CDR3 protein: CARESNQPQHF; CDR3 DNA: TGTGCCAGGGAGAGCAATCAGCCCCAGCATTTT
J gene: TRBJ2-7; CDR3 length: 13; clone size: -; D gene: -; V gene: TRBV7-2; CDR3 protein: CASSLNPTGGQYF; CDR3 DNA: TGTGCCAGCAGCTTAAACCCCACAGGTGGGCAGTACTTC
J gene: TRBJ2-1; CDR3 length: 15; clone size: -; D gene: TRBD1; V gene: TRBV5-1; CDR3 protein: CASSWDGQGDNEQFF; CDR3 DNA: TGCGCCAGCAGCTGGGACGGACAGGGGGACAATGAGCAGTTCTTC
J gene: TRBJ2-1; CDR3 length: 15; clone size: -; D gene: -; V gene: TRBV7-2; CDR3 protein: CASSLGWASYNEQFF; CDR3 DNA: TGTGCCAGCAGCCTTGGTTGGGCGTCCTACAATGAGCAGTTCTTC
J gene: TRBJ1-3; CDR3 length: 15; clone size: -; D gene: -; V gene: TRBV6-2/TRBV6-3; CDR3 protein: CASSWGLSSGNTIYF; CDR3 DNA: TGTGCCAGCAGTTGGGGACTGTCCTCTGGAAACACCATATATTTT
J gene: TRBJ1-6; CDR3 length: 17; clone size: -; D gene: TRBD1; V gene: TRBV9; CDR3 protein: CASSADYRGGYNSPLHF; CDR3 DNA: TGTGCCAGCAGCGCAGATTACAGGGGTGGCTATAATTCACCCCTCCACTTT
J gene: TRBJ1-1; CDR3 length: 16; clone size: -; D gene: -; V gene: TRBV5-6; CDR3 protein: CASLVQAGVLNTEAFF; CDR3 DNA: TGTGCCAGCCTAGTGCAAGCGGGGGTCTTGAACACTGAAGCTTTCTTT
J gene: TRBJ1-5; CDR3 length: 16; clone size: -; D gene: -; V gene: TRBV24-1; CDR3 protein: CATSDGGEGYNQPQHF; CDR3 DNA: TGTGCCACCAGTGATGGTGGTGAGGGCTACAATCAGCCCCAGCATTTT
J gene: TRBJ1-5; CDR3 length: 13; clone size: -; D gene: -; V gene: TRBV27; CDR3 protein: CASSLTRDQPQHF; CDR3 DNA: TGTGCCAGCAGTTTGACCCGGGATCAGCCCCAGCATTTT
J gene: TRBJ1-6; CDR3 length: 17; clone size: many; D gene: -; V gene: TRBV5-6; CDR3 protein: CASSLGQASSYNSPLHF; CDR3 DNA: TGTGCCAGCAGCTTGGGGCAGGCGAGCTCCTATAATTCACCCCTCCACTTT
J gene: TRBJ1-1; CDR3 length: 14; clone size: many; D gene: TRBD1; V gene: TRBV19; CDR3 protein: CASSIGQGIPEAFF; CDR3 DNA: TGTGCCAGTAGTATTGGACAGGGGATACCTGAAGCTTTCTTT
J gene: TRBJ1-5; CDR3 length: 14; clone size: -; D gene: -; V gene: TRBV29-1; CDR3 protein: CSVVGSGGNQPQHF; CDR3 DNA: TGCAGCGTTGTGGGTTCGGGGGGCAATCAGCCCCAGCATTTT
J gene: TRBJ2-5; CDR3 length: 14; clone size: -; D gene: -; V gene: TRBV6-5; CDR3 protein: CASSPTGYQETQYF; CDR3 DNA: TGTGCCAGCAGTCCCACAGGGTACCAAGAGACCCAGTACTTC
J gene: TRBJ2-7; CDR3 length: 14; clone size: -; D gene: -; V gene: TRBV28; CDR3 protein: CASSSRRDTYEQYF; CDR3 DNA: TGTGCCAGCAGTTCGCGCCGGGATACCTACGAGCAGTACTTC
J gene: TRBJ1-1; CDR3 length: 14; clone size: -; D gene: TRBD1; V gene: TRBV28; CDR3 protein: CASNLQGGGTEAFF; CDR3 DNA: TGTGCCAGCAACCTACAGGGGGGAGGTACTGAAGCTTTCTTT
J gene: TRBJ2-3; CDR3 length: 15; clone size: -; D gene: TRBD1; V gene: TRBV19; CDR3 protein: CASSTGQGWTDTQYF; CDR3 DNA: TGTGCCAGTAGCACGGGACAGGGGTGGACAGATACGCAGTATTTT
J gene: TRBJ2-1; CDR3 length: 16; clone size: -; D gene: TRBD2; V gene: TRBV6-1; CDR3 protein: CASSEIPAGGPNEQFF; CDR3 DNA: TGTGCCAGCAGTGAGATCCCAGCGGGAGGGCCTAATGAGCAGTTCTTC
J gene: TRBJ2-1; CDR3 length: 14; clone size: -; D gene: -; V gene: TRBV19; CDR3 protein: CASSIDRSYNEQFF; CDR3 DNA: TGTGCCAGTAGTATAGATCGGTCCTACAATGAGCAGTTCTTC